The rows below give T cell receptor beta chains drawn from one sample of a study of blood T cell repertoires in COVID-19. Assay: immunoSEQ multiplex PCR; the TCRdb copy retains only in-frame clones and omits some. Among 110,000 to 150,000 clones listed, about 79% were seen once. Sequencing was carried out using PBMCs or T cells enriched from blood (not recorded which). Receptor source: a man aged 50 to 59 who had recovered from COVID-19. The conserved cysteine and the conserved F or W are not part of the CDR3 here. A D gene is named only where the DNA matches it firmly.

j_call v_call d_call cdr3_aa
TRBJ1-5 TRBV28 TRBD1 ASRGTGRGNQPQH
TRBJ2-1 TRBV29-1 TRBD1 SVYSGQLNNEQF
TRBJ1-5 TRBV2 . ASSEGRSRGNQPQH
TRBJ2-2 TRBV7-8 TRBD1 ASSGRDRENTGELF
TRBJ1-6 TRBV9 . ASSVALAGERNSPLH
TRBJ2-7 TRBV4-1 . ASSRIAGTPSYEQY
TRBJ1-4 TRBV12-3/TRBV12-4 . ASSPWAEKLF
TRBJ1-6 TRBV6-1 . ASSERGSSYNSPLH
TRBJ1-2 TRBV5-1 . ASSFDFGRGGYT
TRBJ2-7 TRBV7-2 TRBD1 ASSVDRSSYEQY
TRBJ2-2 TRBV2 TRBD1 ASSETGVFTGELF
TRBJ1-3 TRBV9 . ASSVGVSNTIY
TRBJ2-5 TRBV5-1 TRBD1 ASSLPQGAGETQY
TRBJ2-3 TRBV11-2 TRBD1 ASSLPDRVRDTQY
TRBJ1-5 TRBV2 . ASRIGGGNQPQH
TRBJ1-6 TRBV4-3 . ASSQTDNSPLH
TRBJ1-1 TRBV5-6 TRBD1 ASSRWGDGTGRRWAF
TRBJ1-5 TRBV30 . AWSRTDQQPQH
TRBJ2-2 TRBV7-8 TRBD2 ASRTERGGTGELF
TRBJ2-7 TRBV18 TRBD1 ASSWDRGYEQY
TRBJ2-7 TRBV28 TRBD1 ASSPGQGATYEQY
TRBJ1-5 TRBV5-8 . ASSLRQGSGGNQPQH
TRBJ2-7 TRBV7-2 . ASSAGQRSYEQY